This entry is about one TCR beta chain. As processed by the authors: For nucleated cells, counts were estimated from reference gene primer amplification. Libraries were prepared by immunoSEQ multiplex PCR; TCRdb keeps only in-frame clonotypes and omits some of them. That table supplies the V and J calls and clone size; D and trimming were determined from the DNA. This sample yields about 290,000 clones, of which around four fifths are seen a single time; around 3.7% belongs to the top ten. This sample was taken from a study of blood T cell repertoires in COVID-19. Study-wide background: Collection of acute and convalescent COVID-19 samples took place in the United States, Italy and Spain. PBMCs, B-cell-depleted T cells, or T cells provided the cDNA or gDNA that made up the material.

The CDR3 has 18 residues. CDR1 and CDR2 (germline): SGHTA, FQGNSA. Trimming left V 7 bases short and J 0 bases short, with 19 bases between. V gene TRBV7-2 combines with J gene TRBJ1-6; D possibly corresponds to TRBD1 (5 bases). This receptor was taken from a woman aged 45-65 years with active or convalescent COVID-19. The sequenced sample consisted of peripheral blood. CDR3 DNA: TGTGCCAGCACGCGATGGACGGGGGGTAGCTCCTATAATTCACCCCTCCACTTT. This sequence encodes CASTRWTGGSSYNSPLHF.